Below are 5 T cell receptor beta chains sequenced from a single sample in a study of T cell responses to AZD1222 COVID-19 vaccine. Sequenced by immunoSEQ multiplex PCR; TCRdb stores in-frame clones only, minus some. Here the sample spans 200,000 to 250,000 clones, under 95% being singletons. The specimen comprised peripheral blood, sampled on day 0 of MenACWY control vaccination. Receptor source: an adult in good health.

The chain recombines TRBV5-1 with TRBJ1-2; D is perhaps TRBD1 (5 bases). The CDR3 is 14 residues long. In germline, CDR1 is SGHRS, CDR2 YFSETQ. The V end lost 1 base, the J end lost 7 bases, and 14 bases lay between the germline ends. The CDR3 DNA sequence: TGCGCCAGCAGCTTGAATCCAGGGTCGGTTGGCTACACCTTC. It encodes CASSLNPGSVGYTF.

V is TRBV2 and J is TRBJ1-5; 8 positions agree with TRBD1. The CDR3 covers 13 residues. V was clipped by 7 bases and J by 7 bases; unmatched bases: 6. Looked up from germline, CDR1 is SNHLY and CDR2 is FYNNEI. CDR3 bases: TGTGCCAGCAATACAGGGGGTTACCAGCCCCAGCATTTT. Its protein is CASNTGGYQPQHF.

V usage is TRBV5-6 and J usage is TRBJ1-5; no reliable D call. Germline CDR1 and CDR2: SGHDT and YYEEEE. The germline V and J ends were trimmed by 2 bases and 7 bases, with 10 bases remaining between them. The CDR3 is 13 amino acids. CDR3: CASSFGIGQPQHF. The CDR3 DNA reads TGTGCCAGCAGCTTTGGGATTGGCCAGCCCCAGCATTTT. Full variable domain (remainder filled in from reference TRBV5-6 and TRBJ1-5): DAGVTQSPTHLIKTRGQQVTLRCSPKSGHDTVSWYQQALGQGPQFIFQYYEEEERQRGNFPDRFSGHQFPNYSSELNVNALLLGDSALYLCASSFGIGQPQHFGDGTRLSIL.

The CDR3 DNA reads TGTGCCAGCAGCTTGGCCCCGGGACAGGGGCCGCTCCGGGGCACTGAAGCTTTCTTT. Translated, it gives CASSLAPGQGPLRGTEAFF. The chain recombines TRBV5-5 with TRBJ1-1; 10 bases align to TRBD1. CDR1 and CDR2 (germline): SGHKS, YYEKEE (reference sequence). Germline trimming cut 0 bases from V and 4 bases from J; bases unmatched to any gene: 15. This CDR3 is built from 19 residues.

The chain combines TRBV4-1 with TRBJ1-5; D remains ambiguous. The germline gives CDR1 MGHRA, CDR2 YSYEKL. The CDR3 is made up of 16 amino acids. V lost 2 bases and J lost 0, with 11 bases in between. This CDR3 is CASSQNSFYSNQPQHF. The CDR3 DNA sequence: TGCGCCAGCAGCCAAAACAGCTTCTATAGCAATCAGCCCCAGCATTTT.